This paragraph reports one T cell receptor (beta chain). The repertoire was sequenced with immunoSEQ multiplex PCR; TCRdb's copy has only in-frame clones and lacks some. The sample shows 180,000 or so clones, around nine tenths of them seen only once. The data originate from a study of cytomegalovirus exposure and HLA in healthy donors. Trimming took 0 bases from V and 8 from J; bases not matched to a gene: 10. This CDR3 region has 16 residues. The germline gives CDR1 SGDLS, CDR2 YYNGEE. This TCR was recovered from a woman aged 25 to 39 in good health and CMV-seronegative. The J gene is TRBJ2-1, the V gene TRBV9; the match to TRBD2 covers 8 bases. The sample comprised PBMCs. As DNA, the CDR3 is TGTGCCAGCAGCGTAGGGCCCGGGGGGGCTGGGTATGAGCAGTTCTTC. This encodes CASSVGPGGAGYEQFF. Combining the CDR3 with reference TRBV9 and TRBJ2-1 gives the whole variable domain DSGVTQTPKHLITATGQRVTLRCSPRSGDLSVYWYQQSLDQGLQFLIQYYNGEERAKGNILERFSAQQFPDLHSELNLSSLELGDSALYFCASSVGPGGAGYEQFFGPGTRLTVL.